These T cell receptor beta chains were read from a single sample in a study of cytomegalovirus exposure and HLA in healthy donors. The data were produced by immunoSEQ multiplex PCR, yet TCRdb's version contains in-frame clones alone and is incomplete. The sample comprises under 150,000 clones, around 78% of which are singletons, and 1.5% to 1.9% rests with the top ten. The sample consisted of PBMCs. The receptors shown here come from a middle-aged man in good health and CMV-seronegative. The conserved cysteine and the conserved F or W are not part of the CDR3 here. The order of the fields is J gene, V gene, CDR3 protein.

J gene: TRBJ2-7; V gene: TRBV5-1; CDR3 protein: ASRIELAGAYEQY
J gene: TRBJ1-2; V gene: TRBV27; CDR3 protein: ASSLTGNYGYT
J gene: TRBJ2-7; V gene: TRBV6-4; CDR3 protein: ASSDSSSGRAYYEQY
J gene: TRBJ2-7; V gene: TRBV7-9; CDR3 protein: ASSLVGQGLYEQY
J gene: TRBJ2-7; V gene: TRBV18; CDR3 protein: ASSPPATPGYEQY
J gene: TRBJ2-2; V gene: TRBV27; CDR3 protein: ASSFGGDTGELF
J gene: TRBJ1-4; V gene: TRBV7-9; CDR3 protein: SSSSYRGGDNEKLF
J gene: TRBJ1-3; V gene: TRBV5-4; CDR3 protein: ASSFRGDTIY
J gene: TRBJ1-3; V gene: TRBV28; CDR3 protein: ASSPQATGNTIY
J gene: TRBJ2-2; V gene: TRBV7-9; CDR3 protein: ASSPRGDRDPPGELF
J gene: NA; V gene: TRBV2; CDR3 protein: ASSEGRGSYEQY
J gene: TRBJ2-1; V gene: TRBV29-1; CDR3 protein: SVNRGNEQF
J gene: TRBJ2-1; V gene: TRBV30; CDR3 protein: AWSDSGYNEQF
J gene: TRBJ1-5; V gene: TRBV19; CDR3 protein: ASSTRGAFNQPQH
J gene: TRBJ2-1; V gene: TRBV7-3; CDR3 protein: ASSLTMGLAGDEQF
J gene: TRBJ2-1; V gene: TRBV11-2; CDR3 protein: ASSRPGTGVDEQF
J gene: TRBJ2-7; V gene: TRBV6-5; CDR3 protein: ASSYSRADSYEQY
J gene: TRBJ1-3; V gene: TRBV5-1; CDR3 protein: ASSPGGGERSGNTIY
J gene: TRBJ2-5; V gene: TRBV5-6; CDR3 protein: ASRRTSGRLETQY